This TCR beta chain came from a study of blood T cell repertoires in COVID-19. As for the study in general: The study drew acute and convalescent COVID-19 samples from the United States, Italy and Spain. PBMCs, B-cell-depleted T cells, or T cells provided the cDNA or gDNA that made up the material.

Original data processing: Amplified reference gene primers provided the basis for estimating nucleated cell counts. Clones were read by immunoSEQ multiplex PCR, and TCRdb kept only the in-frame ones, dropping some. That table gives V, J and clone size, and the DNA gave D and trimming. The table records about 82,000 clones, around four fifths of them present only once. Per the germline V gene, CDR1 is LNHDA and CDR2 is SQIVND (reference sequence). The ends lost 10 bases at V and 0 bases at J; junction bases unmatched: 8. The CDR3 length is 16 residues. This clone has a count of ten or more. The sequenced sample consisted of peripheral blood. This clonotype was sampled from a woman aged 55-70 years with acute or convalescent COVID-19. This chain joins TRBV19 and TRBJ1-6, with TRBD1 matching over 8 bases. As DNA, the CDR3 is TGTGCCACCCGACAGGGGTTCAGCTCCTATAATTCACCCCTCCACTTT. Translation gives CATRQGFSSYNSPLHF.